One TCR beta chain is described in this entry. This record belongs to a study of blood T cell repertoires in COVID-19. Repertoires were generated with immunoSEQ multiplex PCR, while TCRdb's copy carries only in-frame clones and drops some. The profile covers around 310,000 clones, with about nine tenths appearing a single time and nearly 7% taken by the ten largest. V was cut by 0 bases and J by 10 bases, with 13 bases left in between. The CDR3 consists of 15 residues. Germline V lookup: CDR1 LGHNA, CDR2 YNFKEQ. This TCR was sampled from a woman in her 30s with COVID-19, enrolled during active disease. The sequenced sample was peripheral blood. The chain carries TRBV4-2 and TRBJ1-6, with unresolved D. DNA for the CDR3: TGTGCCAGCAGCCAAGACGGTGGCGGAATATCACCCCTCCACTTT. This encodes CASSQDGGGISPLHF.